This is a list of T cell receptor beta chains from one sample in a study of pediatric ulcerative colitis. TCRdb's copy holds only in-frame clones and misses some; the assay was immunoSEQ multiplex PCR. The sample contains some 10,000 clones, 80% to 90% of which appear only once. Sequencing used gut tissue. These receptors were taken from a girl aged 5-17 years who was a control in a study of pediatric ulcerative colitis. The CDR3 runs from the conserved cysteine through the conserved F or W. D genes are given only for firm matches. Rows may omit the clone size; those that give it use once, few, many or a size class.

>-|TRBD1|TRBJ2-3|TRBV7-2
TGTGCCAGCAGCTACCGAAGGGACAGGGTCGCTACAGATACGCAGTATTTT
CASSYRRDRVATDTQYF
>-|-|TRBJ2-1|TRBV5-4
TGTGCCAGCAGCTCGGATCCCACTTGGGAGGCCAGGCAGTTCTTC
CASSSDPTWEARQFF
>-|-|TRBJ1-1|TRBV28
TGTGCCAGCAACCCAGGGTTTGACTGGGACACTGAAGCTTTCTTT
CASNPGFDWDTEAFF
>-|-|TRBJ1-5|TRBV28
TGTGCCAGCATTAAGGGGGGTCAGCCCCAGCATTTT
CASIKGGQPQHF
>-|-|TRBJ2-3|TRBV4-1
TGCGCCAGCAGCCAGGTTGAGGGCGGCACAGATACGCAGTATTTT
CASSQVEGGTDTQYF
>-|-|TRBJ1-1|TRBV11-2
TGTGCCAGCAGCGGACCGAACACTGAAGCTTTCTTT
CASSGPNTEAFF
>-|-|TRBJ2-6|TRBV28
TGTGCCAGCAGTCGGTCAGGGTCTGGGGCCAACGTCCTGACTTTC
CASSRSGSGANVLTF
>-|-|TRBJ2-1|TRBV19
TGTGCCAGTAGTATTACCTCTTACCCTCTCAATGAGCAGTTCTTC
CASSITSYPLNEQFF
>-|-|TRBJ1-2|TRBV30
TGTGCCTGGAGTCGGCGAAACTATGGCTACACCTTC
CAWSRRNYGYTF
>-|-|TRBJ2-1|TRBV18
TGTGCCAGCTCACCAATTGGCGGGGCCTACAATGAGCAGTTCTTC
CASSPIGGAYNEQFF
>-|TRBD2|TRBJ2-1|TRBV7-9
TGTGCCAGCAGCTTATTTGGGGCCCGGACTAGCGGGGAAGACAATGAGCAGTTCTTC
CASSLFGARTSGEDNEQFF
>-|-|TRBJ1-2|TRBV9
TGTGCCAGCAGCAGTAACTATGGCTACACCTTC
CASSSNYGYTF
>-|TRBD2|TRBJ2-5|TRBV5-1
TGCGCCAGCGGAAGCGGGGACGCCCAAGAGACCCAGTACTTC
CASGSGDAQETQYF
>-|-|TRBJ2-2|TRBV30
TGTGCCTGGAGTGTACAGGGTTCAGCCGGGGAGCTGTTTTTT
CAWSVQGSAGELFF
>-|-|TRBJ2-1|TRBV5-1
TGCGCCAGCAGCTTGGCCTATCTAGATAGCGGTCCCGTCGGTCCCTACAATGAGCAGTTCTTC
CASSLAYLDSGPVGPYNEQFF
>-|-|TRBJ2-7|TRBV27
TGTGCCAGCAGTTTATACCCGGACAGTTCCTACGAGCAGTACTTC
CASSLYPDSSYEQYF
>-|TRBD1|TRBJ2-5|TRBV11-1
TGTGCCAGCAGCCGAGACAGGGAAGAGACCCAGTACTTC
CASSRDREETQYF
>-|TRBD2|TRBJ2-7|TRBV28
TGTGCCAGCAGCCTTCCGATGGGGAGGGGCTCCTACGAGCAGTACTTC
CASSLPMGRGSYEQYF
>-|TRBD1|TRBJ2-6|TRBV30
TGTGCCTGGAGGACAGGGGGGGCTGGGGCCAACGTCCTGACTTTC
CAWRTGGAGANVLTF
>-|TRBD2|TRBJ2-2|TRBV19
TGTGCCAGTAGCCTGGGACTAGCGGGAGCCGGGGAGCTGTTTTTT
CASSLGLAGAGELFF
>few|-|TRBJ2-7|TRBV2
TGTGCCAGCAGTGCCCTCTACGAGCAGTACTTC
CASSALYEQYF
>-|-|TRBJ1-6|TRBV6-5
TGTGCCAGCAGTCCCCGGACCCGTAGGACACCCCTCCACTTT
CASSPRTRRTPLHF
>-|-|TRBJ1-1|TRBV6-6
TGTGCCAGCAGTTATCAGGGGCTAGGCACTGAAGCTTTCTTT
CASSYQGLGTEAFF
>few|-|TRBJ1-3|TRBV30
TGTGCCTGGAGTCCCGACCGAAACACCATATATTTT
CAWSPDRNTIYF
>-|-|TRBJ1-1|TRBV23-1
TGCGCCAGCAGTCACTCGGGACACCAGTTTGAAGCTTTCTTT
CASSHSGHQFEAFF
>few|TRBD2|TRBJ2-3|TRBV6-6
TGTGCCAGCAGTCGAGCGGGAGGAGATACGCAGTATTTT
CASSRAGGDTQYF